These 11 T cell receptor beta chains share one sample of origin, sequenced in a study of T cell responses to AZD1222 COVID-19 vaccine (TCRdb year 2021). The receptor library was made with the immunoSEQ multiplex PCR assay. TCRdb obtained this table from immuneACCESS and retained in-frame rearrangements with V and J assigned. These tables miss some clones; where compared with another copy, unresolved V genes account for less than half of the shortfall, and the remainder is unexplained. Within this sample are under 200,000 clones, with approximately 94% of them counted one time only. Jointly, the top ten make up roughly 4% of the sample. What this sample's time point label stands for: about 28 days (+/-7) after the second vaccine dose. The treatment or condition label for this specimen denotes: meningococcal conjugate vaccine given as trial control. The source material was peripheral blood, sampled 28 days after the second dose of the MenACWY control vaccine. The receptors shown here come from an adult who received the MenACWY meningococcal vaccine as a control.

The rearrangement links TRBV6-4 to TRBJ2-4, with a possible D match to TRBD2 (5 bases). Germline V CDR1 and CDR2: MRHNA, SNTAGT. The CDR3 length is 13 residues. Between the trimmed V and J ends, which lost 0 bases and 9 bases, there was a span of 9 bases. CDR3 protein: CASSDSVEGIQYF. The DNA for the CDR3 is TGTGCCAGCAGTGACTCGGTCGAGGGCATTCAGTACTTC.

The gene calls are TRBV11-2 and TRBJ1-1; the D gene is possibly TRBD1 (5 bases). The CDR3 runs 13 residues. Germline values: CDR1 SGHAT, CDR2 FQNNGV. V lost 5 bases and J lost 5, with 12 bases in between. As DNA, the CDR3 is TGTGCCAGCAGCCTGGGGGGGTGGACTGAAGCTTTCTTT. The encoded protein is CASSLGGWTEAFF. Supplemented by reference TRBV11-2 and TRBJ1-1, the full variable domain reads EAGVAQSPRYKIIEKRQSVAFWCNPISGHATLYWYQQILGQGPKLLIQFQNNGVVDDSQLPKDRFSAERLKGVDSTLKIQPAKLEDSAVYLCASSLGGWTEAFFGQGTRLTVV.

The chain combines TRBV30 with TRBJ2-7, with TRBD1 matching 8 bases. Germline V CDR1 and CDR2: GTSNPN, SVGIG (reference sequence). The CDR3 extends over 13 amino acids. V lost 3 bases and J lost 3; bases outside the gene matches: 4. CDR3 in DNA: TGTGCCTGGAGCGGACAGGGCGTCTACGAGCAGTACTTC. Protein: CAWSGQGVYEQYF.

Here the CDR3 reads CASSRLGTANYGYTF. As DNA, the CDR3 is TGTGCCAGCAGCAGATTAGGGACAGCTAACTATGGCTACACCTTC. The chain joins TRBV7-2 to TRBJ1-2, with 7 nucleotides matching TRBD1. Germline CDR1 is SGHTA and CDR2 is FQGNSA. The CDR3 length is 15 residues. V trimming: 5 bases; J trimming: 0 bases; junction bases outside the gene matches: 6.

V and J are TRBV19 and TRBJ2-2; weak D call: TRBD2 (6 bases). With 7 bases removed from V and 7 bases from J, the gap between germline ends came to 16 bases. The CDR3 has 14 residues. Germline CDR1 reads LNHDA; CDR2 reads SQIVND (reference sequence). CDR3 sequence reads: CASMEIAAGGELFF. The CDR3, as DNA: TGTGCCAGTATGGAGATAGCGGCCGGCGGGGAGCTGTTTTTT.

The table lists this clone with a count of one. This rearrangement joins TRBV6-5 to TRBJ2-1; no reliable D call. The CDR3 has 13 amino acids. Trimming removed 3 bases at V and 5 bases at J, with 8 bases between. The germline V gene has CDR1 MNHEY and CDR2 SVGAGI. CDR3 amino acids: CASSYVRNNEQFF. The CDR3 nucleotides read TGTGCCAGCAGTTATGTGCGGAACAATGAGCAGTTCTTC.

This chain joins TRBV6-4 and TRBJ1-1; D remains unclear. CDR1 MRHNA and CDR2 SNTAGT come from the germline V gene. With 0 bases removed from V and 6 bases from J, the gap between germline ends came to 8 bases. This CDR3 comprises 13 residues. The CDR3 reads CASSDSGKAEAFF. The CDR3 DNA reads TGTGCCAGCAGTGACTCTGGGAAGGCTGAAGCTTTCTTT.

V is TRBV19 and J is TRBJ1-5; 7 nucleotides agree with TRBD1. Germline V CDR1 and CDR2: LNHDA, SQIVND (reference sequence). V was pared by 2 bases and J by 5 bases, with 6 bases of the junction left unmatched. The CDR3 covers 15 residues. The DNA of the CDR3 is TGTGCCAGTAGTATACCTCCCCAGGGGGATCAGCCCCAGCATTTT. It codes for CASSIPPQGDQPQHF.

This chain links TRBV30 with TRBJ1-2; no clear D gene. The CDR3 consists of 14 residues. With 5 bases removed from V and 1 base from J, the gap between germline ends came to 14 bases. Germline CDR1 and CDR2: GTSNPN and SVGIG (reference sequence). This CDR3 reads CAWYQTKGNYGYTF. CDR3 bases: TGTGCCTGGTACCAGACAAAGGGTAACTATGGCTACACCTTC.

This chain uses TRBV6-5 with TRBJ1-6; no clear D gene. The germline V and J ends were trimmed by 5 bases and 8 bases, with 16 bases remaining between them. The CDR3 is 15 amino acids. Germline lookup yields CDR1 MNHEY and CDR2 SVGAGI. The CDR3: CASSLDTLGDSPLHF. The CDR3 coding sequence is TGTGCCAGCAGTCTCGACACCTTAGGAGATTCACCCCTCCACTTT.

This chain uses TRBV19 with TRBJ1-1; no definite D call. CDR3 length equals 11 residues. Trimming stripped 3 bases from V and 4 bases from J, with 3 bases between. CDR1 LNHDA and CDR2 SQIVND come from the germline V gene (reference sequence). The CDR3 protein is CASSMFTEAFF. CDR3 nucleotides: TGTGCCAGTAGTATGTTCACTGAAGCTTTCTTT.